The T cell receptor beta chain under discussion was sequenced for a study of monozygotic twins with inflammatory bowel disease. TCRdb re-called the 5' RACE reads; every CDR3 protein appears as one record, without DNA. The sample shows 440,000 or so distinct CDR3 sequences, and roughly 2.5% sits with its ten largest clones. CDR3 length: 15 residues. In germline, CDR1 is SGHTA, CDR2 FQGNSA. The rearrangement joins TRBV7-2 to TRBJ1-1; TCRdb picks TRBD1, but there is no DNA to check that call. This clonotype was obtained from a human donor with ulcerative colitis or Crohn's disease, or a healthy co-twin of an affected twin (not recorded which). Sequenced sample: blood. The CDR3 loop is CASSLAQGSGTEAFF.